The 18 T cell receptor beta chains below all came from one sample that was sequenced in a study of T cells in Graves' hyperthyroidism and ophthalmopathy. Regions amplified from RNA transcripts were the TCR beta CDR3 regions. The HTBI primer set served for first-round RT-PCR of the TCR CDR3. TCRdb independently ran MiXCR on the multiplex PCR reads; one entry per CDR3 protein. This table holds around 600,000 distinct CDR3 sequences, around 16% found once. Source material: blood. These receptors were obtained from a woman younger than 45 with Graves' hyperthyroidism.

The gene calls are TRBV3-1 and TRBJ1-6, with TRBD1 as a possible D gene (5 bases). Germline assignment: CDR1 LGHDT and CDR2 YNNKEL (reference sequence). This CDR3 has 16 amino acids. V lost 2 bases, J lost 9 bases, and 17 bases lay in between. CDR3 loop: CASSQSDGASGSPLHF. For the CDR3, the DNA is TGTGCCAGCAGCCAATCGGACGGGGCCTCGGGTTCACCCCTCCACTTT.

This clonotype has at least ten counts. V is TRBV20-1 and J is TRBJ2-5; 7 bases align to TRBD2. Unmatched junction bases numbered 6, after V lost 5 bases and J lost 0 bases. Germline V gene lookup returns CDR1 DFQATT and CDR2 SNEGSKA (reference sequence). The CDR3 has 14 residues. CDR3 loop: CSAGSGLYQETQYF. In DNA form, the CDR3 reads TGCAGTGCTGGTAGCGGGCTGTACCAAGAGACCCAGTACTTC.

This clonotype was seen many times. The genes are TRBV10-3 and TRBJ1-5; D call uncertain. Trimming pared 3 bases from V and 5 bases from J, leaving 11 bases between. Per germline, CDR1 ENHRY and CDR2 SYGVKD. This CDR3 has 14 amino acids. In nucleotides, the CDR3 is TGTGCCATCAGTGATAGCCAGGAGTATCAGCCCCAGCATTTT. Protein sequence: CAISDSQEYQPQHF.

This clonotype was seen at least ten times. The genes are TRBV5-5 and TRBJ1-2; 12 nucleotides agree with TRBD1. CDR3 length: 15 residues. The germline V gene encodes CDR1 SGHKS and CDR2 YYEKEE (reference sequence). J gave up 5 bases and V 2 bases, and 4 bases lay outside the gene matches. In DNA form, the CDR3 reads TGTGCCAGCAGCTTTTGGGACAGGGGGCTTTATGGCTACACCTTC. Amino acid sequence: CASSFWDRGLYGYTF. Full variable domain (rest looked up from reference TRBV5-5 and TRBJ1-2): DAGVTQSPTHLIKTRGQQVTLRCSPISGHKSVSWYQQVLGQGPQFIFQYYEKEERGRGNFPDRFSARQFPNYSSELNVNALLLGDSALYLCASSFWDRGLYGYTFGSGTRLTVV.

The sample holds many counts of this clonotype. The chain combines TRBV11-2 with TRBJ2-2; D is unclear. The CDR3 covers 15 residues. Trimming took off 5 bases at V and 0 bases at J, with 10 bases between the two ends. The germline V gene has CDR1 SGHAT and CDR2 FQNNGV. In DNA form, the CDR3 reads TGTGCCAGCAGCCCACGGGCCGCGAACACCGGGGAGCTGTTTTTT. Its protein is CASSPRAANTGELFF.

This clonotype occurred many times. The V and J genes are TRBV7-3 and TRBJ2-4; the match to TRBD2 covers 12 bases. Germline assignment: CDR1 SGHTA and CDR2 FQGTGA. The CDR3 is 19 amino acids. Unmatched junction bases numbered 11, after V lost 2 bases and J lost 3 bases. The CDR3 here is CASSLEGLAGGPGKNIQYF. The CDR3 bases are TGTGCCAGCAGCTTAGAGGGCCTAGCGGGAGGGCCCGGCAAAAACATTCAGTACTTC. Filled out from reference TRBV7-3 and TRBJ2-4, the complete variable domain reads GAGVSQTPSNKVTEKGKYVELRCDPISGHTALYWYRQSLGQGPEFLIYFQGTGAADDSGLPNDRFFAVRPEGSVSTLKIQRTERGDSAVYLCASSLEGLAGGPGKNIQYFGAGTRLSVL.

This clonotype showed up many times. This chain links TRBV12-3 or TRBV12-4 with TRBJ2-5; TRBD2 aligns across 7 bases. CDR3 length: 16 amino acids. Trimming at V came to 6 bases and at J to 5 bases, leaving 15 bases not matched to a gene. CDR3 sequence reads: CASSLVWDYVLETQYF. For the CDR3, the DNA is TGTGCCAGCAGCCTTGTATGGGACTACGTTTTGGAGACCCAGTACTTC.

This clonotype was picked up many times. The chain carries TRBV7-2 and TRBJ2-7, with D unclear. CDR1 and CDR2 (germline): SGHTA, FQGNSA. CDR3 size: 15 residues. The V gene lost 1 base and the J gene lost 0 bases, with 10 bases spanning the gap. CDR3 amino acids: CASSLGARSSYEQYF. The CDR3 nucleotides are TGTGCCAGCAGCTTAGGAGCTCGGAGCTCCTACGAGCAGTACTTC.

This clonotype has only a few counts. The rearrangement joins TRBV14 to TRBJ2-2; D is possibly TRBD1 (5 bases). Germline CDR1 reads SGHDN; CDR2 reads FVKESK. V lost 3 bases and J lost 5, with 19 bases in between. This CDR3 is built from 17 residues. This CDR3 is CASSHPWGGARTGELFF. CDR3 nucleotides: TGTGCCAGCAGCCACCCCTGGGGCGGCGCCAGGACCGGGGAGCTGTTTTTT. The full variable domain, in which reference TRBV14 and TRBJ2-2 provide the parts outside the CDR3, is EAGVTQFPSHSVIEKGQTVTLRCDPISGHDNLYWYRRVMGKEIKFLLHFVKESKQDESGMPNNRFLAERTGGTYSTLKVQPAELEDSGVYFCASSHPWGGARTGELFFGEGSRLTVL.

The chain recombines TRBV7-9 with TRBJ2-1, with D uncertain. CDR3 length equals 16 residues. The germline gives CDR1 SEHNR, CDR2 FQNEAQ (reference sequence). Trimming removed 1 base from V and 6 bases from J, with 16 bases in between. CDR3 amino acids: CASSLGPWAASNEQFF. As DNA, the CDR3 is TGTGCCAGCAGCTTAGGACCCTGGGCCGCGTCCAATGAGCAGTTCTTC.

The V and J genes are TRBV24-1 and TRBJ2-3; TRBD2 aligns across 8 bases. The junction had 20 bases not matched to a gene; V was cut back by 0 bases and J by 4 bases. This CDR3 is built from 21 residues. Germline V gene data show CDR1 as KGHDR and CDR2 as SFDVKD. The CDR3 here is CATSDLASSGGGSDRSDTQYF. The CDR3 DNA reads TGTGCCACCAGTGATTTGGCCAGCAGCGGGGGCGGGTCGGATCGCTCAGATACGCAGTATTTT.

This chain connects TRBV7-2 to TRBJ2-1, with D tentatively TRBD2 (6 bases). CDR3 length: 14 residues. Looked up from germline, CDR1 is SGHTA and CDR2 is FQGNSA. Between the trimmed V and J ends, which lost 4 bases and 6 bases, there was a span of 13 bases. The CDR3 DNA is TGTGCCAGCAGCTGGCGGGGATCGGGCAATGAGCAGTTCTTC. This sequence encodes CASSWRGSGNEQFF.

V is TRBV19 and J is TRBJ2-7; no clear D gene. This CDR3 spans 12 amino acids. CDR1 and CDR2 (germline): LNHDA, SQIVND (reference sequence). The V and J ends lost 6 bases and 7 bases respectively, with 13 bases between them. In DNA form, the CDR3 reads TGTGCCAGTAGCGTCACGACCGGGGAGCAGTACTTC. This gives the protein CASSVTTGEQYF.

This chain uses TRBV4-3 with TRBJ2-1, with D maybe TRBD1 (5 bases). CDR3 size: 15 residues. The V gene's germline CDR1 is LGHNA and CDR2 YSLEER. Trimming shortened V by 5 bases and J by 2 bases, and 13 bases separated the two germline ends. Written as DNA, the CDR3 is TGCGCCAGCAGCGATCGTAGGGGTCCCTACAATGAGCAGTTCTTC. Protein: CASSDRRGPYNEQFF.

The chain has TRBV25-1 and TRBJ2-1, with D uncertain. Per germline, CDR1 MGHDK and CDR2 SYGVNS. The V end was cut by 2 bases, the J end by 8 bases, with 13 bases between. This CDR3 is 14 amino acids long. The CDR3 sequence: CASSEQELSYEQFF. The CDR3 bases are TGTGCCAGCAGTGAACAGGAGCTATCTTATGAGCAGTTCTTC. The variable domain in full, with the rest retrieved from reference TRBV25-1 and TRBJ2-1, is EADIYQTPRYLVIGTGKKITLECSQTMGHDKMYWYQQDPGMELHLIHYSYGVNSTEKGDLSSESTVSRIRTEHFPLTLESARPSHTSQYLCASSEQELSYEQFFGPGTRLTVL.

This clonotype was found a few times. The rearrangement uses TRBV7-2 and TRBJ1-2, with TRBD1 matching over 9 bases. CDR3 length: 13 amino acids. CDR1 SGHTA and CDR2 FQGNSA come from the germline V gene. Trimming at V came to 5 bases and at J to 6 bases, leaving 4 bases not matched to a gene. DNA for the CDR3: TGTGCCAGCAGCCTCCGGGACAGGGATGGCTACACCTTC. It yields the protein CASSLRDRDGYTF.

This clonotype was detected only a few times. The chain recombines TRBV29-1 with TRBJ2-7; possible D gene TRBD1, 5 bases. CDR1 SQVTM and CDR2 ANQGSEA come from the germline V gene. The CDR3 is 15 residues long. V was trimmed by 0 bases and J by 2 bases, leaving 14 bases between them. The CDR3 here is CSVEDGGAEPYEQYF. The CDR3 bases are TGCAGCGTTGAAGATGGTGGGGCGGAGCCCTACGAGCAGTACTTC.

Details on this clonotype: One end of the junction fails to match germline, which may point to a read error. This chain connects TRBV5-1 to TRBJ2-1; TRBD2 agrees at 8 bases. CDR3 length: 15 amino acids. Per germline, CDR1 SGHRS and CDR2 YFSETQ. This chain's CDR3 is CAGSFSGISGTEQFF. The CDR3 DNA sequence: TGCGCCGGCAGCTTCAGCGGGATTAGCGGGACTGAGCAGTTCTTC.